These 11 T cell receptor beta chains originate from one sample sequenced in a study of blood T cell repertoires in COVID-19. TCRdb's copy holds only in-frame clones and misses some; the assay was immunoSEQ multiplex PCR. The top ten hold roughly 3% of the sample, which has 200,000 to 250,000 clones, around 90% seen once. Sequenced material: peripheral blood. All receptors come from a man under 40 with COVID-19, enrolled during active disease.

This rearrangement joins TRBV28 to TRBJ1-2; D perhaps matches TRBD1 (5 bases). The germline V and J ends were trimmed by 4 bases and 0 bases, with 12 bases remaining between them. CDR1 is MDHEN, CDR2 SYDVKM, per germline. This CDR3 region has 15 residues. CDR3 amino acids: CASSSPPGSNYGYTF. In DNA form, the CDR3 reads TGTGCCAGCAGTTCCCCTCCAGGGTCTAACTATGGCTACACCTTC.

The chain recombines TRBV4-2 with TRBJ2-1, with 15 bases lining up with TRBD2. The CDR3 is 17 amino acids. The germline V gene has CDR1 LGHNA and CDR2 YNFKEQ. The junction had 5 bases not matched to a gene; V was cut back by 4 bases and J by 4 bases. The CDR3: CASSPGTSGGIYNEQFF. Written as DNA, the CDR3 is TGTGCCAGCAGCCCCGGGACTAGCGGGGGGATATACAATGAGCAGTTCTTC.

V is TRBV6-5 and J is TRBJ1-5, with D unresolved. Germline CDR1 and CDR2: MNHEY and SVGAGI. The CDR3 is 13 residues long. Trimming cost V 5 bases and J 4 bases, with 9 bases left between them. DNA for the CDR3: TGTGCCAGCAGTCCATCTATAAATCAGCCCCAGCATTTT. Its protein product is CASSPSINQPQHF.

The rearrangement joins TRBV25-1 to TRBJ1-1; weak D call: TRBD1 (5 bases). Trimming pared 1 base from V and 4 bases from J, leaving 13 bases between. The germline V gene encodes CDR1 MGHDK and CDR2 SYGVNS. The CDR3 sequence is 15 residues long. The CDR3 region is CASSESTGGGTEAFF. The CDR3 DNA is TGTGCCAGCAGTGAATCAACGGGGGGAGGCACTGAAGCTTTCTTT.

V gene TRBV7-9 combines with J gene TRBJ2-2, with D possibly TRBD1 on 5 matching bases. V was cut by 4 bases and J by 7 bases, with 10 bases left in between. The germline V gene encodes CDR1 SEHNR and CDR2 FQNEAQ (reference sequence). The CDR3 consists of 13 residues. As DNA, the CDR3 is TGTGCCAGCAGCTCGGACATGTACGGGGAGCTGTTTTTT. It yields the protein CASSSDMYGELFF. The entire variable domain, with the rest obtained from reference TRBV7-9 and TRBJ2-2, is as follows: DTGVSQNPRHKITKRGQNVTFRCDPISEHNRLYWYRQTLGQGPEFLTYFQNEAQLEKSRLLSDRFSAERPKGSFSTLEIQRTEQGDSAMYLCASSSDMYGELFFGEGSRLTVL.

The rearrangement uses TRBV7-8 and TRBJ2-3, with D tentatively TRBD1 (5 bases). This CDR3 comprises 15 residues. CDR1 is SGHVS, CDR2 FQNEAQ, per germline. The V gene lost 5 bases and the J gene lost 4 bases, with 16 bases spanning the gap. The CDR3 DNA is TGTGCCAGCAGCCCCTCGGACATAGGAGCAGATACGCAGTATTTT. It translates to CASSPSDIGADTQYF.

A word on this clone: The sample contains more than one DNA sequence encoding this CDR3. This chain connects TRBV5-1 to TRBJ1-3; unclear D gene. Trimming cost V 0 bases and J 4 bases, with 11 bases left between them. Per the germline V gene, CDR1 is SGHRS and CDR2 is YFSETQ. The length of the CDR3 is 15 residues. The CDR3 DNA sequence: TGCGCCAGCAGCTTGGAAGGAGGGTCAGGAAACACCATATATTTT. This gives the protein CASSLEGGSGNTIYF.

This chain joins TRBV7-3 and TRBJ2-3; the D is unclear. The CDR3 is 15 amino acids. Trimming took off 5 bases at V and 0 bases at J, with 12 bases between the two ends. Germline V gene sequence: CDR1 SGHTA, CDR2 FQGTGA. CDR3 nucleotides: TGTGCCAGCAGCCCGCAGCGTTCTAGCACAGATACGCAGTATTTT. This translates into CASSPQRSSTDTQYF.

The chain joins TRBV9 to TRBJ2-7; D possibly corresponds to TRBD1 (7 bases). The CDR3 contains 15 residues. V was cut by 4 bases and J by 3 bases, with 17 bases left in between. The germline CDR1 and CDR2 sequences are SGDLS and YYNGEE. The CDR3 region is CASSPNGQDYYEQYF. The CDR3 DNA reads as TGTGCCAGCAGCCCTAACGGACAGGACTACTACGAGCAGTACTTC.

This sequence joins TRBV5-5 and TRBJ1-1; 8 nucleotides agree with TRBD1. The junction had 4 bases not matched to a gene; V was cut back by 3 bases and J by 6 bases. Germline V gene sequence: CDR1 SGHKS, CDR2 YYEKEE (reference sequence). The CDR3 runs to 13 residues. This chain's CDR3 is CASSWVQGAEAFF. CDR3 nucleotide sequence: TGTGCCAGCAGCTGGGTACAGGGGGCTGAAGCTTTCTTT.

V usage is TRBV2 and J usage is TRBJ2-2; D possibly corresponds to TRBD1 (5 bases). V lost 3 bases, J lost 1 base, and 6 bases lay in between. The CDR3 loop spans 14 amino acids. Germline-derived CDR1 and CDR2 are SNHLY and FYNNEI. CDR3 nucleotides: TGTGCCAGCAGTGAGACAGAGAACACCGGGGAGCTGTTTTTT. It is translated as CASSETENTGELFF.